The next 7 T cell receptor beta chains were all read from a single sample in a study of OX40 agonist ivuxolimab in advanced cancers. Assay used: immunoSEQ multiplex PCR; TCRdb lists only in-frame clones, some missing. The sample includes under 50,000 clones, around 85% of them seen just once. The source was CD4+ or CD8+ T cells sorted from blood, collected in a trial of the OX40 agonist ivuxolimab. These receptors were obtained from an adult with an advanced solid tumor such as melanoma, head and neck, liver or kidney cancer.

This clone was detected a few times. The rearrangement joins TRBV15 to TRBJ2-6; D remains ambiguous. V lost 0 bases to trimming and J lost 0 bases, with 9 bases between them. Germline V gene sequence: CDR1 LNHNV, CDR2 YYDKDF (reference sequence). The CDR3 has 17 residues. The CDR3 spells CATSRERLNSGANVLTF. The CDR3 bases are TGTGCCACCAGCAGAGAGAGGCTTAACTCTGGGGCCAACGTCCTGACTTTC.

The chain carries TRBV23-1 and TRBJ2-1; 12 nucleotides match TRBD2. TRBV23-1 is identified as an open reading frame with a role that is uncertain. This CDR3 region has 16 residues. The junction had 5 bases not matched to a gene; V was cut back by 2 bases and J by 6 bases. DNA for the CDR3: TGCGCCAGCAGTCAACCGGGACTAGCGGGTATCAATGAGCAGTTCTTC. It is translated as CASSQPGLAGINEQFF.

The V and J genes are TRBV4-1 and TRBJ2-7; no clear D gene. The CDR3 runs 12 residues. The V gene's germline CDR1 is MGHRA and CDR2 YSYEKL. Trimming removed 0 bases from V and 3 bases from J, with 3 bases in between. The CDR3 DNA reads TGCGCCAGCAGCCAAGATGGCTACGAGCAGTACTTC. Protein product: CASSQDGYEQYF.

V gene TRBV5-6 combines with J gene TRBJ2-7; a possible D gene is TRBD1 (7 bases). Germline values: CDR1 SGHDT, CDR2 YYEEEE. Trimming took 7 bases from V and 3 from J, leaving 11 bases between them. CDR3 length: 12 amino acids. The CDR3 DNA follows: TGTGCCAGCGGCCAGGGGGGCTACGAGCAGTACTTC. Amino acids: CASGQGGYEQYF.

The genes are TRBV27 and TRBJ2-2; a possible D gene is TRBD1 (7 bases). In germline, CDR1 is MNHEY, CDR2 SMNVEV (reference sequence). V lost 6 bases and J lost 5, with 13 bases in between. The CDR3 loop spans 14 amino acids. The CDR3 DNA reads as TGTGCCAGCAGACAGGGGCGGGAAACCGGGGAGCTGTTTTTT. Protein product: CASRQGRETGELFF.

The chain recombines TRBV7-8 with TRBJ1-3, with a weak D call TRBD1 (6 bases). Per the germline V gene, CDR1 is SGHVS and CDR2 is FQNEAQ. V was shortened by 5 bases and J by 3 bases, with 17 bases between the two germline ends. The CDR3 consists of 16 residues. CDR3 DNA sequence: TGTGCCAGCAGCCCCCGGACAGCCAAAGGTGGAAACACCATATATTTT. It encodes CASSPRTAKGGNTIYF.

The chain joins TRBV30 to TRBJ1-4; D is ambiguous. V lost 1 base to trimming and J lost 5 bases, with 17 bases between them. Looked up from germline, CDR1 is GTSNPN and CDR2 is SVGIG (reference sequence). There are 16 residues in the CDR3. CDR3 protein: CAWSALTVRRNEKLFF. The DNA of the CDR3 is TGTGCCTGGAGTGCCTTAACAGTCCGCCGAAATGAAAAACTGTTTTTT.